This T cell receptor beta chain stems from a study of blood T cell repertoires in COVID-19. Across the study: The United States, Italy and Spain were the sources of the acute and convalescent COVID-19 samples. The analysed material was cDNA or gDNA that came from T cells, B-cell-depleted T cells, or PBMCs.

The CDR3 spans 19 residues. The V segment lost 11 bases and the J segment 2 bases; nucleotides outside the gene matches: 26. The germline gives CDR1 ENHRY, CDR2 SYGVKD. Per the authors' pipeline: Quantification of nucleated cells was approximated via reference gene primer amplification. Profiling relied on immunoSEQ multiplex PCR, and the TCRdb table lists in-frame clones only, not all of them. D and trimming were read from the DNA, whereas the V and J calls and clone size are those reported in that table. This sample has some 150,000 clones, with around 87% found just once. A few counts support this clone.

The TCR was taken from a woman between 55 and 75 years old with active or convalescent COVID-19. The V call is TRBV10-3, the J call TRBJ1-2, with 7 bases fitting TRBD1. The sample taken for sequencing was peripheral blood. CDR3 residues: CAVHQSSRDSAPGNYGYTF. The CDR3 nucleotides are TGTGCCGTCCACCAATCATCCCGGGACAGTGCGCCAGGGAACTATGGCTACACCTTC.